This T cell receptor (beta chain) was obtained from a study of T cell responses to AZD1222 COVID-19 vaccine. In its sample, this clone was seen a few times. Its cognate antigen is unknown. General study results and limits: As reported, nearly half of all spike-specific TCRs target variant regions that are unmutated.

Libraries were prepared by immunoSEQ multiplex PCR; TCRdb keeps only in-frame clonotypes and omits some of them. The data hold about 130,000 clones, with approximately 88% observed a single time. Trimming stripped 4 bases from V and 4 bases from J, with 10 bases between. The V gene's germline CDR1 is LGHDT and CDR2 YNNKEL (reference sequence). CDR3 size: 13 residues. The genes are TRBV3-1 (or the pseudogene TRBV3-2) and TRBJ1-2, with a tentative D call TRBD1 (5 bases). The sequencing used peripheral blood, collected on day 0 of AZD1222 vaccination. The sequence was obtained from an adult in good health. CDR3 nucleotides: TGTGCCAGCAGCCGCGGGACTTCCTATGGCTACACCTTC. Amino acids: CASSRGTSYGYTF.